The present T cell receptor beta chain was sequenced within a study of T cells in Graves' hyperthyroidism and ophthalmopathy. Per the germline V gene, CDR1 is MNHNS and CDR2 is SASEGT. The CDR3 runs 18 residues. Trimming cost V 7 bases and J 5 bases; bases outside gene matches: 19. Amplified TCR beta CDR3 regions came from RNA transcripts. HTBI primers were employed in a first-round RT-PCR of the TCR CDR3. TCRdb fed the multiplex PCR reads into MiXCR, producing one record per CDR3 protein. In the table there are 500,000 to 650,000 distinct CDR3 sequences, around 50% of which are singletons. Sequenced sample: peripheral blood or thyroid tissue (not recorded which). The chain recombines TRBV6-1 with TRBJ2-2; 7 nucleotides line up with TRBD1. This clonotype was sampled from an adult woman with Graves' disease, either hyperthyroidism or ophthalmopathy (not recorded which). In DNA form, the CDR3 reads TGTGCCAGCATACCAGACAGGGAGCATTTCGTTGATACCGGGGAGCTGTTTTTT. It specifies CASIPDREHFVDTGELFF.